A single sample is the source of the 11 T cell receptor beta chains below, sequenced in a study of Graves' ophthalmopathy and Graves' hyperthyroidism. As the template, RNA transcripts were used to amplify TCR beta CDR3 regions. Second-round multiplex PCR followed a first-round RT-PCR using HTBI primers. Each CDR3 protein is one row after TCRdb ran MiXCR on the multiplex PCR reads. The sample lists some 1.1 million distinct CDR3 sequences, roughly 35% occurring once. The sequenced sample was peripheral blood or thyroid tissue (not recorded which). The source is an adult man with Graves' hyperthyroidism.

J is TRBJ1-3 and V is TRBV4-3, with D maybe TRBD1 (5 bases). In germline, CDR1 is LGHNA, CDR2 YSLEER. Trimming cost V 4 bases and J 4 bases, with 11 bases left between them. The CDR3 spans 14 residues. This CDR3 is CASSPGRGGNTIYF. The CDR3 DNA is TGCGCCAGCAGCCCGGGTCGGGGCGGAAACACCATATATTTT.

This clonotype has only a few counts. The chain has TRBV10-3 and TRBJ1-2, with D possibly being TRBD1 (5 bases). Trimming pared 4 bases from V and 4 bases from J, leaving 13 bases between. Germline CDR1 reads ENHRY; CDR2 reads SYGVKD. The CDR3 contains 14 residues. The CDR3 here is CAISAGRESYGYTF. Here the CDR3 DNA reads TGTGCCATCAGTGCTGGCAGGGAGAGCTATGGCTACACCTTC.

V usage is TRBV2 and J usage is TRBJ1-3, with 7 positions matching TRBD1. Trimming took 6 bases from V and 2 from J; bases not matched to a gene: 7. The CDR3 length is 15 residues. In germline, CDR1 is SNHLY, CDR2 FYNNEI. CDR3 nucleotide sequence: TGTGCCAGCAGCGTTGCTACAGGGGCTGGAAACACCATATATTTT. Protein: CASSVATGAGNTIYF. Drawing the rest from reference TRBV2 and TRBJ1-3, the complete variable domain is EPEVTQTPSHQVTQMGQEVILRCVPISNHLYFYWYRQILGQKVEFLVSFYNNEISEKSEIFDDQFSVERPDGSNFTLKIRSTKLEDSAMYFCASSVATGAGNTIYFGEGSWLTVV.

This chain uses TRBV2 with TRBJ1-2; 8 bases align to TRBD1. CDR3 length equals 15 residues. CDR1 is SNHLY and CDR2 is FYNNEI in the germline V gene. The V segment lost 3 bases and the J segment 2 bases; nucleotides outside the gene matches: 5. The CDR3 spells CASSETGALNYGYTF. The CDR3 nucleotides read TGTGCCAGCAGTGAGACAGGGGCCCTGAACTATGGCTACACCTTC. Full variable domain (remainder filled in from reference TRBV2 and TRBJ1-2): EPEVTQTPSHQVTQMGQEVILRCVPISNHLYFYWYRQILGQKVEFLVSFYNNEISEKSEIFDDQFSVERPDGSNFTLKIRSTKLEDSAMYFCASSETGALNYGYTFGSGTRLTVV.

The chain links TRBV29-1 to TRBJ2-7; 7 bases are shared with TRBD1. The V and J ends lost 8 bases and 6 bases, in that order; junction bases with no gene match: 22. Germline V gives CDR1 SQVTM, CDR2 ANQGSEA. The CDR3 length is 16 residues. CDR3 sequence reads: CSRATTTGVIGGEQYF. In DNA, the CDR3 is TGCAGCCGAGCCACAACAACAGGGGTAATAGGTGGCGAGCAGTACTTC.

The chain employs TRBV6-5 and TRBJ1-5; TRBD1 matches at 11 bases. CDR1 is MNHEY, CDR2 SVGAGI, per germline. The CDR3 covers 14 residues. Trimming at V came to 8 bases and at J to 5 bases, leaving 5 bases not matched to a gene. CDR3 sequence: CASQGQGVYQPQHF. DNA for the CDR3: TGTGCCAGCCAGGGACAGGGGGTTTATCAGCCCCAGCATTTT.

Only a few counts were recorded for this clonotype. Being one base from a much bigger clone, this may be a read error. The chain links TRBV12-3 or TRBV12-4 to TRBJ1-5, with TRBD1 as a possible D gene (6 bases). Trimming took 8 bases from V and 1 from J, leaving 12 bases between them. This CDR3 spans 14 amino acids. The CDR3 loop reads CASCRGGSNQPQHF. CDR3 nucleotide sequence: TGTGCCAGCTGCCGAGGGGGGAGCAATCAGCCCCAGCATTTT.

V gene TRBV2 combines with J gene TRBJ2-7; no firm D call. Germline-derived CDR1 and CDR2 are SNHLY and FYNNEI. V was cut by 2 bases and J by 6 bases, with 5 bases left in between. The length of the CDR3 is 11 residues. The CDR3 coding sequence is TGTGCCAGCAGTGAAAAGCCCGAGCAGTACTTC. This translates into CASSEKPEQYF.

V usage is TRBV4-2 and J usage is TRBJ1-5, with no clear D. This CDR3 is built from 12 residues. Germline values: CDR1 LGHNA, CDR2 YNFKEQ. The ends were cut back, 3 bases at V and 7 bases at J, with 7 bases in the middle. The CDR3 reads CASSHVGQPQHF. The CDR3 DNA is TGTGCCAGCAGCCATGTCGGGCAGCCCCAGCATTTT.

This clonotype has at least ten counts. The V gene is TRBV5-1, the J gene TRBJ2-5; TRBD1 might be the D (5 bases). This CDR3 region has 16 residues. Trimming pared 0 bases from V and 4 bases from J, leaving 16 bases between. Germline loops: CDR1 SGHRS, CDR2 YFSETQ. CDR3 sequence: CASSLDWSNRGETQYF. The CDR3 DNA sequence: TGCGCCAGCAGCTTGGATTGGTCAAATAGGGGAGAGACCCAGTACTTC.

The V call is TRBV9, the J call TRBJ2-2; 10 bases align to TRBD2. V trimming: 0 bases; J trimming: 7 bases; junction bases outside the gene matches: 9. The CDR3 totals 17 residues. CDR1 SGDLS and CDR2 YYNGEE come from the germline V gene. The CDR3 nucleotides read TGTGCCAGCAGCGTAGTGTCCAGCGGGGGGGCCGGCGGGGAGCTGTTTTTT. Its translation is CASSVVSSGGAGGELFF.